A single sample gave rise to the 18 T cell receptor beta chains below, sequenced in a study of a mutant IDH1 vaccine in newly diagnosed glioma. Described time point: baseline, week 1 (first vaccination visit). As for treatment: pre-vaccination baseline after standard-of-care therapy. Here immunoSEQ multiplex PCR was the method, and the copy in TCRdb shows in-frame clones only, minus some. The sample carries about 88,000 clones, almost 85% recorded once. The specimen comprised PBMCs, sampled from a glioma patient treated with radiotherapy, temozolomide or both. The source is a man aged 35 to 55 with glioma. Some clones in this sample may be carry-over from other donors' samples.

This chain uses TRBV13 with TRBJ2-6, with D uncertain. The CDR3 covers 20 residues. Trimming took 3 bases from V and 0 from J, leaving 21 bases between them. Looked up from germline, CDR1 is PRHDT and CDR2 is FYEKMQ (reference sequence). The CDR3 reads CASSLGKWHTIDSGANVLTF. The CDR3 DNA reads as TGTGCCAGCAGCTTGGGTAAGTGGCACACCATCGACTCTGGGGCCAACGTCCTGACTTTC.

V usage is TRBV19 and J usage is TRBJ2-5; 10 nucleotides line up with TRBD2. The junction had 4 bases not matched to a gene; V was cut back by 4 bases and J by 5 bases. This CDR3 spans 14 amino acids. The germline gives CDR1 LNHDA, CDR2 SQIVND (reference sequence). The CDR3 is CASSRAGGQETQYF. CDR3 sequence (DNA): TGTGCCAGTAGTAGAGCGGGGGGGCAGGAGACCCAGTACTTC.

The rearrangement joins TRBV30 to TRBJ2-7; D is perhaps TRBD1 (5 bases). V lost 3 bases and J lost 1, with 19 bases in between. In germline, CDR1 is GTSNPN, CDR2 SVGIG (reference sequence). CDR3 size: 16 residues. The CDR3 sequence is CAWRRMGQGNSYEQYF. The CDR3 DNA follows: TGTGCCTGGAGAAGAATGGGGCAGGGAAATTCCTACGAGCAGTACTTC.

This chain joins TRBV9 and TRBJ1-1; 8 nucleotides match TRBD1. Germline loops: CDR1 SGDLS, CDR2 YYNGEE. J was trimmed by 2 bases and V by 4 bases; bases with no gene match: 7. The CDR3 covers 15 residues. Written as DNA, the CDR3 is TGTGCCAGCAGCATCAGTGGACAGGGTAACACTGAAGCTTTCTTT. It translates to CASSISGQGNTEAFF.

This rearrangement joins TRBV9 to TRBJ1-1, with TRBD1 matching 8 bases. The ends lost 2 bases at V and 3 bases at J; junction bases unmatched: 6. The CDR3 contains 15 residues. Germline V gene lookup returns CDR1 SGDLS and CDR2 YYNGEE. Here the CDR3 reads CASSVDRVWDTEAFF. DNA of the CDR3: TGTGCCAGCAGCGTGGACAGGGTTTGGGACACTGAAGCTTTCTTT.

The chain carries TRBV2 and TRBJ2-2, with D perhaps given as TRBD1 or TRBD2 (5 bases each). The CDR3 has 13 amino acids. Trimming left V 2 bases short and J 6 bases short, with 7 bases between. The germline V gene encodes CDR1 SNHLY and CDR2 FYNNEI. In nucleotides, the CDR3 is TGTGCCAGCAGTGAATGGGGACCCGGGGAGCTGTTTTTT. Its translation: CASSEWGPGELFF.

The chain carries TRBV5-1 and TRBJ2-5; 7 bases are shared with TRBD2. Germline values: CDR1 SGHRS, CDR2 YFSETQ. V lost 0 bases and J lost 2; bases outside the gene matches: 10. The CDR3 totals 17 residues. The CDR3 region is CASSLGGVLAEQETQYF. The CDR3 DNA reads TGCGCCAGCAGCTTGGGGGGCGTGCTAGCGGAACAAGAGACCCAGTACTTC. Using reference TRBV5-1 and TRBJ2-5 for the parts outside the CDR3, the full variable domain is KAGVTQTPRYLIKTRGQQVTLSCSPISGHRSVSWYQQTPGQGLQFLFEYFSETQRNKGNFPGRFSGRQFSNSRSEMNVSTLELGDSALYLCASSLGGVLAEQETQYFGPGTRLLVL.

The chain joins TRBV7-8 to TRBJ2-5; 7 positions match TRBD1. The V gene end was trimmed by 3 bases and the J gene end by 6 bases; junction bases not matched to a gene: 4. This CDR3 comprises 13 residues. The germline gives CDR1 SGHVS, CDR2 FQNEAQ. DNA of the CDR3: TGTGCCAGCAGCTTGACAGGGAAAAAGACCCAGTACTTC. Translated: CASSLTGKKTQYF.

V is TRBV4-1 and J is TRBJ1-4; D is unclear. CDR3 length: 14 residues. V dropped 2 bases and J dropped 10 bases, with 14 bases sitting between them. Germline CDR1 reads MGHRA; CDR2 reads YSYEKL. CDR3: CASSQWGIGSKLFF. The CDR3 bases are TGCGCCAGCAGCCAATGGGGTATCGGTTCAAAACTGTTTTTT.

The chain employs TRBV10-3 and TRBJ1-2; TRBD1 is a possible D gene (6 bases). The CDR3 sequence is 12 residues long. Germline lookup yields CDR1 ENHRY and CDR2 SYGVKD. Trimming stripped 8 bases from V and 8 bases from J, with 15 bases between. The CDR3 here is CAISEGGWGYTF. CDR3 DNA: TGTGCCATCTCAGAGGGGGGCTGGGGCTACACCTTC.

V and J are TRBV14 and TRBJ2-7, with D unresolved. The CDR3 length is 12 residues. Looked up from germline, CDR1 is SGHDN and CDR2 is FVKESK. V gave up 4 bases and J gave up 3 bases, with 7 bases separating them. CDR3 nucleotides: TGTGCCAGCAGCCCTGCGAACTACGAGCAGTACTTC. As protein: CASSPANYEQYF.

The J gene is TRBJ1-2, the V gene TRBV27; no definite D call. The CDR3 is 15 residues long. The ends were cut back, 3 bases at V and 8 bases at J, with 19 bases in the middle. The germline gives CDR1 MNHEY, CDR2 SMNVEV (reference sequence). CDR3 residues: CASSFTPDPAGGYTF. In nucleotides, the CDR3 is TGTGCCAGCAGTTTCACCCCGGACCCGGCGGGGGGCTACACCTTC.

In DNA form, the CDR3 reads TGTGCCTGGAGCCCCCGAGAACGCCAAGAGACCCAGTACTTC. Amino acids: CAWSPRERQETQYF. The chain recombines TRBV30 with TRBJ2-5; D is unclear. Trimming removed 3 bases at V and 1 base at J, with 12 bases between. The CDR3 spans 14 residues. CDR1 GTSNPN and CDR2 SVGIG come from the germline V gene (reference sequence). Based on the CDR3 plus reference TRBV30 and TRBJ2-5, the full variable domain is SQTIHQWPATLVQPVGSPLSLECTVEGTSNPNLYWYRQAAGRGLQLLFYSVGIGQISSEVPQNLSASRPQDRQFILSSKKLLLSDSGFYLCAWSPRERQETQYFGPGTRLLVL.

This clone showed up just a few times. The chain uses TRBV30 and TRBJ1-1; a possible D gene is TRBD1 (5 bases). The V and J ends lost 5 bases and 3 bases respectively, with 16 bases between them. The CDR3 has 14 amino acids. Germline CDR1 GTSNPN, CDR2 SVGIG (reference sequence). In nucleotides, the CDR3 is TGTGCCTGGGCCCCTCGAGGGGTTCACACTGAAGCTTTCTTT. Amino acids: CAWAPRGVHTEAFF.

V usage is TRBV6-6 and J usage is TRBJ1-1; possible D gene TRBD1, 5 bases. Germline V CDR1 and CDR2: MNHNY, SVGAGI (reference sequence). Trimming shortened V by 11 bases and J by 6 bases, and 19 bases separated the two germline ends. CDR3 length: 13 residues. The CDR3 loop is CAGCWGGKAEAFF. DNA for the CDR3: TGTGCCGGATGCTGGGGGGGGAAGGCTGAAGCTTTCTTT.

The CDR3 DNA follows: TGTGCCAGTAGTCCGCCCCGGCGGACAGGGGGTCGCGGCGAGCAGTACTTC. This codes for CASSPPRRTGGRGEQYF. The chain joins TRBV19 to TRBJ2-7, with 10 nucleotides matching TRBD1. The CDR3 covers 17 residues. The V segment lost 5 bases and the J segment 6 bases; nucleotides outside the gene matches: 16. Germline CDR1 and CDR2: LNHDA and SQIVND (reference sequence).

V gene TRBV4-1 combines with J gene TRBJ1-1; unclear D gene. Trimming stripped 1 base from V and 0 bases from J, with 6 bases between. The germline V gene has CDR1 MGHRA and CDR2 YSYEKL. The CDR3 covers 14 residues. CDR3 in amino acids: CASSQVKLNTEAFF. The CDR3 region has the DNA TGCGCCAGCAGCCAAGTCAAATTGAACACTGAAGCTTTCTTT.

V and J are TRBV7-8 and TRBJ2-7, with D tentatively TRBD2 (6 bases). The CDR3 has 15 amino acids. The germline V and J ends were trimmed by 5 bases and 0 bases, with 14 bases remaining between them. The germline V gene has CDR1 SGHVS and CDR2 FQNEAQ. The CDR3 nucleotides read TGTGCCAGCAGCGAGGATGCGGGGTTCTCCTACGAGCAGTACTTC. Its protein is CASSEDAGFSYEQYF.